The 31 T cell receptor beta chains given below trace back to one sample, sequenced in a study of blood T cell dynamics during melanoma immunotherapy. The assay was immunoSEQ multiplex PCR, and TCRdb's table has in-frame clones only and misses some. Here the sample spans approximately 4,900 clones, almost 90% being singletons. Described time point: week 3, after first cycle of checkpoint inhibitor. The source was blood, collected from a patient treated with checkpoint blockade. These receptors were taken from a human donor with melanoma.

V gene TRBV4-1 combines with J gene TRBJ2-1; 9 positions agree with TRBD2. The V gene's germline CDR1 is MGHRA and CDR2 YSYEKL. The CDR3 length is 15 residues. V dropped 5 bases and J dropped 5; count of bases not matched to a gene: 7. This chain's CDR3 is CASSSRLADNNEQFF. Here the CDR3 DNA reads TGCGCCAGCAGCTCTCGACTAGCGGATAACAATGAGCAGTTCTTC.

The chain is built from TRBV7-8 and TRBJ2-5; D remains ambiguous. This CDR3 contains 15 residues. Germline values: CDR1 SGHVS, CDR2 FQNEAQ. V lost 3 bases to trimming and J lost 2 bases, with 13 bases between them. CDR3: CASSFQPGRQETQYF. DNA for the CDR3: TGTGCCAGCAGCTTCCAACCCGGGCGACAAGAGACCCAGTACTTC.

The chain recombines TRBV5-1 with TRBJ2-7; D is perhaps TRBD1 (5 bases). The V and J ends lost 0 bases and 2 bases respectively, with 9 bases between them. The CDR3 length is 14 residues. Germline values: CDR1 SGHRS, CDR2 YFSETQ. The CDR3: CASSLGQPPYEQYF. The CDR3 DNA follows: TGCGCCAGCAGCTTGGGACAGCCTCCCTACGAGCAGTACTTC.

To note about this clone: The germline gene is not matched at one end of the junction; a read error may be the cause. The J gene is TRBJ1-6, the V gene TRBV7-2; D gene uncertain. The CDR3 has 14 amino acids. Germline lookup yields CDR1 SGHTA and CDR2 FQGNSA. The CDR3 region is CASSSGLDNSALHF. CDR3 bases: TGTGCCAGCAGCTCAGGACTGGATAATTCAGCCCTCCACTTT.

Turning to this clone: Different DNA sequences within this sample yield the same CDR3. The chain's CDR3 is CASSLGAGQGGGYTF. The CDR3 DNA is TGCGCCAGCAGCTTGGGAGCTGGACAGGGCGGCGGCTACACCTTC. This chain links TRBV5-1 with TRBJ1-2; 8 nucleotides agree with TRBD1. The CDR3 length is 15 residues. V shed 0 bases, J shed 8 bases, and the junction held 9 bases outside the gene matches. Germline V gives CDR1 SGHRS, CDR2 YFSETQ. Combining the CDR3 with reference TRBV5-1 and TRBJ1-2 gives the whole variable domain KAGVTQTPRYLIKTRGQQVTLSCSPISGHRSVSWYQQTPGQGLQFLFEYFSETQRNKGNFPGRFSGRQFSNSRSEMNVSTLELGDSALYLCASSLGAGQGGGYTFGSGTRLTVV.

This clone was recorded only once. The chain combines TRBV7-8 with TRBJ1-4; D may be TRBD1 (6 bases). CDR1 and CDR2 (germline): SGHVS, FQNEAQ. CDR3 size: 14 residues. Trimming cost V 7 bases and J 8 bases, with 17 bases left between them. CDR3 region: CASTTQGAGEKLFF. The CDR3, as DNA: TGTGCCAGCACCACACAGGGCGCGGGGGAAAAACTGTTTTTT.

The CDR3 here is CASSVGDGRTNYEQYF. DNA of the CDR3: TGTGCCAGCAGCGTAGGAGACGGGAGGACCAACTACGAGCAGTACTTC. V usage is TRBV9 and J usage is TRBJ2-7; 7 bases match TRBD2. Germline V lookup: CDR1 SGDLS, CDR2 YYNGEE. The CDR3 runs 16 residues. V lost 0 bases, J lost 3 bases, and 9 bases stayed unmatched.

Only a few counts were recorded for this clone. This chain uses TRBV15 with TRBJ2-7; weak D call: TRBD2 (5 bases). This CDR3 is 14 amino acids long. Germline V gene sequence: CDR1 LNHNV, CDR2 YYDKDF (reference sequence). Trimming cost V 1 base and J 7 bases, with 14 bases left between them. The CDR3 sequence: CATSRVDSSREQYF. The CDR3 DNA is TGTGCCACCAGCAGAGTGGACTCCTCTCGTGAGCAGTACTTC.

This CDR3 reads CAWSVKRDRAYEQYF. CDR3 in DNA: TGTGCCTGGAGTGTCAAAAGGGACAGGGCCTACGAGCAGTACTTC. J is TRBJ2-7 and V is TRBV30; TRBD1 aligns across 9 bases. V shed 0 bases and J 2 bases; nucleotides not matched to a gene: 5. In germline, CDR1 is GTSNPN, CDR2 SVGIG (reference sequence). The CDR3 runs 15 residues.

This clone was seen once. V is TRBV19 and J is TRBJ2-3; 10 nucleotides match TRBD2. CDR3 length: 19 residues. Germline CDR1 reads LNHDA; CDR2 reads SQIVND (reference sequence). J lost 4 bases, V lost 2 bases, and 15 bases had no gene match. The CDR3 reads CASSIRSRLGLAGADTQYF. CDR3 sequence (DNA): TGTGCCAGTAGTATACGTTCCAGATTAGGTCTAGCGGGAGCAGATACGCAGTATTTT.

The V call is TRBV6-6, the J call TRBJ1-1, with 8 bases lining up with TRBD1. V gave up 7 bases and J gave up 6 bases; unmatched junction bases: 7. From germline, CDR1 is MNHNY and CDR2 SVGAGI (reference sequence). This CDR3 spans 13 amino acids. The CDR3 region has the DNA TGTGCCAGCAACCCCGACAGGGGTCCTGAAGCTTTCTTT. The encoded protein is CASNPDRGPEAFF.

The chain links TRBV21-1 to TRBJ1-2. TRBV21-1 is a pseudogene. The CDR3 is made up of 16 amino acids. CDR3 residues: CASSKVWAGSFNGYTF. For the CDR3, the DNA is TGTGCCAGCAGCAAAGTATGGGCAGGGAGCTTCAATGGCTACACCTTC.

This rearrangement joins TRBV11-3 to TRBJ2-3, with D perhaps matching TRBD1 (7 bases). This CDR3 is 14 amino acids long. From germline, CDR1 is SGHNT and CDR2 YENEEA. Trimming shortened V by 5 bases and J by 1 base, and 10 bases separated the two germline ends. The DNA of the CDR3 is TGTGCCAGCAGCGGCAGGGGGGGCACAGATACGCAGTATTTT. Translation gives CASSGRGGTDTQYF.

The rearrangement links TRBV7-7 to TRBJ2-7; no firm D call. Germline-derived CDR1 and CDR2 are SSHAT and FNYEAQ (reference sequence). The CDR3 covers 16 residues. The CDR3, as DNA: TGTGCTAGCTCCACCCGGCCAAGGGCCCCGTCCTACGAGCAGTACTTC. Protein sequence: CASSTRPRAPSYEQYF.

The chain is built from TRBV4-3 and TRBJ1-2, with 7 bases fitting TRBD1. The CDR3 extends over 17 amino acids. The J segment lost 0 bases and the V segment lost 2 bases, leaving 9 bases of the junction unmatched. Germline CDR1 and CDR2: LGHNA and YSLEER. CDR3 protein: CASSQQAQGVANYGYTF. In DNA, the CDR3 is TGCGCCAGCAGCCAACAAGCCCAGGGGGTAGCTAACTATGGCTACACCTTC.

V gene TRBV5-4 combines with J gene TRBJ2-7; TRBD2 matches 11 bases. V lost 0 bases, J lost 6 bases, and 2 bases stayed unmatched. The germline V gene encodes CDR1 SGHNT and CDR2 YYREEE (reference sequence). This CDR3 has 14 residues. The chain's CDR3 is CASSLVSGRAEQYF. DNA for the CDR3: TGTGCCAGCAGCTTGGTTAGCGGGAGGGCCGAGCAGTACTTC.

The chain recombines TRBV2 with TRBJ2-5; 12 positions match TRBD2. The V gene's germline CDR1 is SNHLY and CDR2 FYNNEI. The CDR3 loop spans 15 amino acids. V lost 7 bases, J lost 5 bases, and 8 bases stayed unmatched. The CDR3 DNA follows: TGTGCCAGCATCAAGGGCACTAGCGGGAGGGAGACCCAGTACTTC. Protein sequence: CASIKGTSGRETQYF. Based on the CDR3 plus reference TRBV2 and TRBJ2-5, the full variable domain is EPEVTQTPSHQVTQMGQEVILRCVPISNHLYFYWYRQILGQKVEFLVSFYNNEISEKSEIFDDQFSVERPDGSNFTLKIRSTKLEDSAMYFCASIKGTSGRETQYFGPGTRLLVL.

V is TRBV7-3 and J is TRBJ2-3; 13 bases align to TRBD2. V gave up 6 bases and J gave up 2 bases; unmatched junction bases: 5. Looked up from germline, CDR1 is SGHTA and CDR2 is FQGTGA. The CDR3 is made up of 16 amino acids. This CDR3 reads CASRSGTSGVTDTQYF. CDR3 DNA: TGTGCCAGCAGATCTGGGACTAGCGGGGTCACAGATACGCAGTATTTT.

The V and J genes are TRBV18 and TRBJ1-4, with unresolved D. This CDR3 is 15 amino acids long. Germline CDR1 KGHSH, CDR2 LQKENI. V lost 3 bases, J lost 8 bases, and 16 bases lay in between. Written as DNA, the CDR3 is TGTGCCAGCTCACCTGGCCCTTCTGAAGGCGAAAAACTGTTTTTT. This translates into CASSPGPSEGEKLFF.

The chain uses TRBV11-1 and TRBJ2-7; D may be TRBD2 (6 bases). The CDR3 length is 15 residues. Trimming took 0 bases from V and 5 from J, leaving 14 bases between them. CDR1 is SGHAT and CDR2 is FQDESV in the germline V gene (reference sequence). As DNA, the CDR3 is TGTGCCAGCAGCTTAGCGCCCCTGGGGGAGGACGAGCAGTACTTC. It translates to CASSLAPLGEDEQYF.

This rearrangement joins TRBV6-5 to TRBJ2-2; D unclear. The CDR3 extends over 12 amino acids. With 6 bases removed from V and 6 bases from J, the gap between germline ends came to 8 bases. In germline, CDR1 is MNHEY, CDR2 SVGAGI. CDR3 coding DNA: TGTGCCAGCAGCCCCTTGCCCGGGGAGCTGTTTTTT. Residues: CASSPLPGELFF.

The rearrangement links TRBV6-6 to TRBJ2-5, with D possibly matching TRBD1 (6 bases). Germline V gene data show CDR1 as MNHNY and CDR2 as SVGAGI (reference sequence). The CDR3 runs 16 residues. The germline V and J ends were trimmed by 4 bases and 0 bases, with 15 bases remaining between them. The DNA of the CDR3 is TGTGCCAGCAGTTTAACCACAGGGAAGTACCAAGAGACCCAGTACTTC. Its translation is CASSLTTGKYQETQYF.

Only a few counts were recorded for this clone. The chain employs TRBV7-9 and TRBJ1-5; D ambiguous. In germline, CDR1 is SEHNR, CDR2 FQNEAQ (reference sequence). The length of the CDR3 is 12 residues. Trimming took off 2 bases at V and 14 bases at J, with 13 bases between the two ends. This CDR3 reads CASSLSEGREHF. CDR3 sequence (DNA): TGTGCCAGCAGCTTAAGTGAGGGCCGTGAGCATTTT.

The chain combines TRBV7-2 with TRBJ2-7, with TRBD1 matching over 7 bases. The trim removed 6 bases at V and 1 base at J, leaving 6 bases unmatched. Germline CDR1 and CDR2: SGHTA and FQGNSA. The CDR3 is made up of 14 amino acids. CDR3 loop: CASSPEGASYEQYF. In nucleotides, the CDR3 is TGTGCCAGCAGTCCCGAGGGGGCGTCCTACGAGCAGTACTTC.

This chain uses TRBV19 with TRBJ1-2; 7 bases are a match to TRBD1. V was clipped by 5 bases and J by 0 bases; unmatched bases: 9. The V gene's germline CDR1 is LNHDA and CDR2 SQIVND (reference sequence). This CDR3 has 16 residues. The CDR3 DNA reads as TGTGCCAGTAGTTTGACAGGGAGGGAATCTAACTATGGCTACACCTTC. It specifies CASSLTGRESNYGYTF.

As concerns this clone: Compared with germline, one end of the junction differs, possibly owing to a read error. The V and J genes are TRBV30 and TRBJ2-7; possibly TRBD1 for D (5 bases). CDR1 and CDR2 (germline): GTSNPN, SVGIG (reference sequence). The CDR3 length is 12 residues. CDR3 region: CAFAAQGYKQYF. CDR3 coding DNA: TGTGCCTTCGCGGCTCAGGGCTACAAGCAGTACTTC.

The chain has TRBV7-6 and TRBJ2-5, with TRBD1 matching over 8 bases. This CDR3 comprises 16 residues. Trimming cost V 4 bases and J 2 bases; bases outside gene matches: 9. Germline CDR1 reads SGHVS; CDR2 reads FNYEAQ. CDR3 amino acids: CASSSRGQEVQETQYF. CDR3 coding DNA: TGTGCCAGCAGCTCCAGGGGGCAGGAAGTTCAAGAGACCCAGTACTTC.

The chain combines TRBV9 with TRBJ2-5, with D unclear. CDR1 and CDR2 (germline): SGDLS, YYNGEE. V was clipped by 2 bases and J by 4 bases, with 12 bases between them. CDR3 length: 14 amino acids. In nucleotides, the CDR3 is TGTGCCAGCAGCGTCTCAGAACGGAGAGAGACCCAGTACTTC. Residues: CASSVSERRETQYF.

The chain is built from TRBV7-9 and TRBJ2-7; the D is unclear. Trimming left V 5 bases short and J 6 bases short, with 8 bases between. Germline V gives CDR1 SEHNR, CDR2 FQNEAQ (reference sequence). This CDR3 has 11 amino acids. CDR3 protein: CASSPQAEQYF. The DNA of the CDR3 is TGTGCCAGCAGCCCCCAGGCCGAGCAGTACTTC.

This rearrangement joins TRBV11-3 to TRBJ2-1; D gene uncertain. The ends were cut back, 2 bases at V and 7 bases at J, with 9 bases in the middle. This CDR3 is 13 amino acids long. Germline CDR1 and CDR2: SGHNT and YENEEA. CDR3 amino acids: CASSLRVGNEQFF. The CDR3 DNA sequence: TGTGCCAGCAGCTTAAGAGTGGGGAATGAGCAGTTCTTC.

In nucleotides, the CDR3 is TGTGCCAGTAGGAACAAGGGAGGGGGATACAATGAGCAGTTCTTC. This gives the protein CASRNKGGGYNEQFF. The chain employs TRBV19 and TRBJ2-1; D might be TRBD2 (7 bases). V gave up 6 bases and J gave up 4 bases, with 16 bases separating them. This CDR3 is 15 amino acids long. Germline loops: CDR1 LNHDA, CDR2 SQIVND (reference sequence).